These T cell receptor beta chains were read from a single sample in a study of OX40 agonist ivuxolimab in advanced cancers. Repertoires were generated with immunoSEQ multiplex PCR, while TCRdb's copy carries only in-frame clones and drops some. Among about 74,000 clones, 88% were seen once, and the ten largest hold around 0.95%. Specimen: CD4+ or CD8+ T cells sorted from blood, collected in a trial of the OX40 agonist ivuxolimab. The receptors here all came from an adult with an advanced solid tumor such as melanoma, head and neck, liver or kidney cancer. CDR3s include the opening cysteine and the closing phenylalanine or tryptophan. D genes are given only for firm matches. Size is stated for part of the rows, as once, few or many counts, or as a class when the clone is expanded.

-	TRBJ2-1	-	TRBV5-1	TGCGCCAGCAGCCATCACGGAGAGGGGCACGGGACGGGCAATGAGCAGTTCTTC	CASSHHGEGHGTGNEQFF
-	TRBJ2-5	-	TRBV5-1	TGCGCCAGCATCCGGGACGGGCAAGAGACCCAGTACTTC	CASIRDGQETQYF
-	TRBJ2-6	-	TRBV6-6	TGTGCCAGCACCCCCGGGCATCCTGGGGCCAACGTCCTGACTTTC	CASTPGHPGANVLTF
-	TRBJ2-3	-	TRBV19	TGTGCCAGTAGCAAGCGGACCGGGAGAACAGATACGCAGTATTTT	CASSKRTGRTDTQYF
-	TRBJ2-7	once	TRBV10-1	TGCGCCAGCAGTGAGCTAGGACAGAAAGAATCCTACGAGCAGTACTTC	CASSELGQKESYEQYF
-	TRBJ1-1	-	TRBV11-2	TGTGCCAGCAGCTTCTCCGGGATAGTGAACACTGAAGCTTTCTTT	CASSFSGIVNTEAFF
-	TRBJ2-1	-	TRBV7-9	TGTGCCAGCAGCTCCCTTGGGTACGAGCAGTTCTTC	CASSSLGYEQFF
TRBD1	TRBJ2-2	once	TRBV18	TGTGCCAGCTCAACAGGGGGCGCGAACACCGGGGAGCTGTTTTTT	CASSTGGANTGELFF
TRBD1	TRBJ2-7	-	TRBV28	TGTGCCAGCAGTTTATCCGACAGGGGGCTCCACGAGCAGTACTTC	CASSLSDRGLHEQYF
-	TRBJ2-5	-	TRBV6-6	TGTGCCAGCAGTTACTCGAGGGAGACCCAGTACTTC	CASSYSRETQYF
TRBD2	TRBJ2-1	-	TRBV29-1	TGCAGCGTCCTAAGACTAGCGGGAGGGTACGAGCAGTTCTTC	CSVLRLAGGYEQFF
TRBD2	TRBJ2-4	-	TRBV7-9	TGTGCCAGCAGCTTTAGCGGGAGAGCCAAAAACATTCAGTACTTC	CASSFSGRAKNIQYF
-	TRBJ2-7	-	TRBV11-3	TGTGCCAGCAGCTTAGAAGGAGGGGCTGACGAGCAGTACTTC	CASSLEGGADEQYF
-	TRBJ1-2	-	TRBV11-2	TGTGCCAGCAGCCGTGACAGAATGCGGGGCTACACCTTC	CASSRDRMRGYTF
-	TRBJ1-5	few	TRBV19	TGTGCCAGTAGTATTAACAATCAGCCCCAGCATTTT	CASSINNQPQHF
-	TRBJ2-7	-	TRBV2	TGTGCCAGCTTTCCGGCCCGGACAGTTTCCTACGAGCAGTACTTC	CASFPARTVSYEQYF
-	TRBJ1-1	-	TRBV27	TGTGCCAGCAGTTTGGGCGTAGGGGGGAGCACTGAAGCTTTCTTT	CASSLGVGGSTEAFF
-	TRBJ1-5	-	TRBV2	TGTGCCAGCAGTGCAGCCCCGGGTGGCAATCAGCCCCAGCATTTT	CASSAAPGGNQPQHF
TRBD1	TRBJ1-5	few	TRBV6-5	TGTGCCAGCAGGCAGACAGGGGCTCTCAATCAGCCCCAGCATTTT	CASRQTGALNQPQHF
TRBD1	TRBJ2-6	-	TRBV4-1	TGCGCCAGCAGCCAAGAGCGAGGACAGGGGGTCTCCTGGGCCAACGTCCTGACTTTC	CASSQERGQGVSWANVLTF
TRBD1	TRBJ2-1	-	TRBV5-1	TGCGCCAGCAGCCCGGCGGGCCCAGGGGGCGATGAGCAGTTCTTC	CASSPAGPGGDEQFF
TRBD2	TRBJ2-1	-	TRBV18	TGTGCCAGCTCAATACAGGGACTAGATGGAGGCGAGCAGTTCTTC	CASSIQGLDGGEQFF
-	TRBJ1-4	-	TRBV25-1	TGTGCCAGCAGTGAATCCCCTGCCGGTGAAAAACTGTTTTTT	CASSESPAGEKLFF
-	TRBJ1-2	-	TRBV7-7	TGTGCCAGCAGCTTATGGACAGAAGTCGATCCCTATGGCTACACCTTC	CASSLWTEVDPYGYTF
TRBD2	TRBJ2-7	once	TRBV18	TGTGCCAGCTCATCCTCGGCGGGAGATGTTTACGAGCAGTACTTC	CASSSSAGDVYEQYF
TRBD2	TRBJ2-5	-	TRBV18	TGTGCCAGCTCACCGAGGATTAGCGGGAGTATGGAGACCCAGTACTTC	CASSPRISGSMETQYF
-	TRBJ2-3	once	TRBV7-3	TGTGCCAGCAGCTTTCAGGGAATAGGCACAGATACGCAGTATTTT	CASSFQGIGTDTQYF
TRBD1	TRBJ1-1	-	TRBV2	TGTGCCAGGGCGGACAGGTCTAACACTGAAGCTTTCTTT	CARADRSNTEAFF
-	TRBJ1-5	-	TRBV7-8	TGTGCCAGCAGCCCCCGGGAACCTAATCAGCCCCAGCATTTT	CASSPREPNQPQHF
-	TRBJ2-4	-	TRBV11-2	TGTGCCAGCAGCTTCGCCCCGGTGGCACCTAAAAACATTCAGTACTTC	CASSFAPVAPKNIQYF
TRBD2	TRBJ2-1	-	TRBV6-5	TGTGCCAGCAGTTACTCGACGGCGGGGGTAGATGAGCAGTTCTTC	CASSYSTAGVDEQFF
TRBD2	TRBJ2-1	-	TRBV5-4	TGTGCCAGCAGCGAAACTAGCGGGTCCTACAATGAGCAGTTCTTC	CASSETSGSYNEQFF
-	TRBJ1-1	few	TRBV6-6	TGTGCCAGCACCCAAACGACAGGTTTGAACACTGAAGCTTTCTTT	CASTQTTGLNTEAFF
TRBD1	TRBJ2-7	-	TRBV29-1	TGCAGCGCCGGGACCGGGACAGGGGGAGAGCAGTACTTC	CSAGTGTGGEQYF
TRBD2	TRBJ2-5	-	TRBV28	TGTGCCAGCAGTGCGACCGGGACTAGCGGGAGCGTTCAAGAGACCCAGTACTTC	CASSATGTSGSVQETQYF
-	TRBJ2-7	-	TRBV9	TGTGCCAGCAGCCCACACCCGACCCAGGCTGGTGGGGAGCAGTACTTC	CASSPHPTQAGGEQYF
TRBD2	TRBJ2-1	-	TRBV6-4	TGTGCCAGCAGCCAATCCGGCGGTAGCGGGAGGGTCTTC	CASSQSGGSGRVF
TRBD2	TRBJ2-1	-	TRBV27	TGTGCCAGCAGCTCCGGGACTAGCGGGATACAGAGCAATGAGCAGTTCTTC	CASSSGTSGIQSNEQFF
TRBD1	TRBJ2-6	-	TRBV28	TGTGCCAGCAGTTCGACAGGGGAAAGTGGGGCCAACGTCCTGACTTTC	CASSSTGESGANVLTF
-	TRBJ2-5	-	TRBV18	TGTGCCAGCTCACCAGGGTCGGTTGGAAACAGGGTGGAATACAGGACCCAGTACTTC	CASSPGSVGNRVEYRTQYF
-	TRBJ2-4	-	TRBV28	TGTGCCAGCAGCCCTCTTTACGCGGCCAAAAACATTCAGTACTTC	CASSPLYAAKNIQYF
-	TRBJ2-1	-	TRBV28	TGTGCCAGCAGTTTAAGGAGGGAGCAGTTCTTC	CASSLRREQFF
TRBD1	TRBJ2-1	-	TRBV28	TGTGCCAGCAGTTTGCAGGGGGCGGGCGATGAGCAGTTCTTC	CASSLQGAGDEQFF
TRBD2	TRBJ2-1	once	TRBV7-9	TGTGCCAGCGTCGGGCTAGCGGGTAAAAGCTCCTACAATGAGCAGTTCTTC	CASVGLAGKSSYNEQFF
TRBD2	TRBJ2-3	-	TRBV5-4	TGTGCCAGCAGCTTTGCTAGCGGGAGTGTAGCAGATACGCAGTATTTT	CASSFASGSVADTQYF
TRBD1	TRBJ1-5	-	TRBV28	TGTGCCAGCAGTTTGACAGGGGGTAGGCAGCCCCAGCATTTT	CASSLTGGRQPQHF
-	TRBJ1-3	-	TRBV30	TGTGCCTGGAGTTTGGTAGGGAGCTCTGGAAACACCATATATTTT	CAWSLVGSSGNTIYF
-	TRBJ1-5	-	TRBV5-8	TGTGCCAGCAGCCCGGGACGTCGGGGCAATCAGCCCCAGCATTTT	CASSPGRRGNQPQHF
-	TRBJ2-2	-	TRBV6-1	TGTGCCAGCAGTGAAATCGCCTTCTCCGGGGAGCTGTTTTTT	CASSEIAFSGELFF
-	TRBJ2-3	-	TRBV19	TGTGCCAGTAGTATAGGGCTATCTAGCACAGATACGCAGTATTTT	CASSIGLSSTDTQYF
-	TRBJ2-7	-	TRBV5-6	TGTGCCAGCAGCTTTTCATACGAGCAGTACTTC	CASSFSYEQYF
-	TRBJ2-4	-	TRBV6-6	TGTGCCAGCAGCCCCTCCTCGGCCATAGCCAAAAACATTCAGTACTTC	CASSPSSAIAKNIQYF
TRBD2	TRBJ2-2	-	TRBV2	TGTGCCAGCAGGAGGACTAGCGCCGGGGAGCTGTTTTTT	CASRRTSAGELFF
-	TRBJ2-2	once	TRBV9	TGTGCCAGCAGCCAAACGACGGGCGGGGAGCTGTTTTTT	CASSQTTGGELFF
TRBD1	TRBJ2-5	-	TRBV19	TGTGCCAGTAGTACCTGGACAGGGAAGGTCCAAGAGACCCAGTACTTC	CASSTWTGKVQETQYF
-	TRBJ1-3	few	TRBV28	TGTGCCAGCAAGCCCCGGGAGGGGGGAAGAAACACCATATATTTT	CASKPREGGRNTIYF
-	TRBJ2-7	-	TRBV6-6	TGTGCCAGCAGCTATGTCATGAGCGCGGGAAACGAGCAGTACTTC	CASSYVMSAGNEQYF